The 24 T cell receptor beta chains given below trace back to one sample, sequenced in a study of T cell responses to AZD1222 COVID-19 vaccine. The table came from immunoSEQ multiplex PCR; TCRdb's copy has only in-frame clones and leaves some out. The data contain 86,000 or so clones, 85% to 95% of them singletons. The source was peripheral blood, collected on day 0 of MenACWY control vaccination. These receptors were obtained from an adult in good health.

V and J are TRBV5-1 and TRBJ1-1, with TRBD1 matching 8 bases. V lost 7 bases, J lost 0 bases, and 8 bases stayed unmatched. Germline V gives CDR1 SGHRS, CDR2 YFSETQ. The CDR3 is 15 residues long. DNA for the CDR3: TGCGCCAGCTCCGCGACAGGGGCGCTGAACACTGAAGCTTTCTTT. Encoded protein: CASSATGALNTEAFF. Combining the CDR3 with reference TRBV5-1 and TRBJ1-1 gives the whole variable domain KAGVTQTPRYLIKTRGQQVTLSCSPISGHRSVSWYQQTPGQGLQFLFEYFSETQRNKGNFPGRFSGRQFSNSRSEMNVSTLELGDSALYLCASSATGALNTEAFFGQGTRLTVV.

The chain carries TRBV5-1 and TRBJ2-5; D gene uncertain. Between the trimmed V and J ends, which lost 0 bases and 5 bases, there was a span of 5 bases. This CDR3 has 12 residues. The germline V gene has CDR1 SGHRS and CDR2 YFSETQ. This CDR3 reads CASSLVGETQYF. In nucleotides, the CDR3 is TGCGCCAGCAGCTTGGTGGGGGAGACCCAGTACTTC.

V and J are TRBV27 and TRBJ2-1, with unresolved D. V gave up 4 bases and J gave up 1 base, with 8 bases separating them. The CDR3 runs 14 residues. From germline, CDR1 is MNHEY and CDR2 SMNVEV (reference sequence). The CDR3 spells CASSWWGSYNEQFF. CDR3 nucleotides: TGTGCCAGCAGTTGGTGGGGTTCCTACAATGAGCAGTTCTTC.

This clone was observed a handful of times. The chain is built from TRBV28 and TRBJ2-2; D uncertain. Trimming cost V 6 bases and J 1 base, with 3 bases left between them. The germline V gene encodes CDR1 MDHEN and CDR2 SYDVKM. This CDR3 is built from 12 residues. This CDR3 is CASRKNTGELFF. The CDR3 DNA reads as TGTGCCAGCAGAAAGAACACCGGGGAGCTGTTTTTT.

This chain joins TRBV28 and TRBJ1-4; tentatively, D is TRBD1 (6 bases). The CDR3 is 16 amino acids. Germline CDR1 is MDHEN and CDR2 is SYDVKM. With 3 bases removed from V and 3 bases from J, the gap between germline ends came to 14 bases. The CDR3 is CASSFHPQGSNEKLFF. In DNA, the CDR3 is TGTGCCAGCAGTTTCCACCCACAGGGATCTAATGAAAAACTGTTTTTT.

This clone was seen just once. The chain combines TRBV19 with TRBJ2-6; the D is unclear. V dropped 0 bases and J dropped 10 bases, with 4 bases sitting between them. Germline V CDR1 and CDR2: LNHDA, SQIVND (reference sequence). The CDR3 runs 12 residues. CDR3: CASSIDPNVLTF. As DNA, the CDR3 is TGTGCCAGTAGTATAGATCCAAACGTCCTGACTTTC.

The J gene is TRBJ2-3, the V gene TRBV19; 12 bases fit TRBD2. V gave up 5 bases and J gave up 4 bases; unmatched junction bases: 7. In germline, CDR1 is LNHDA, CDR2 SQIVND (reference sequence). The CDR3 is made up of 16 amino acids. The CDR3 loop is CASSPATSGSADTQYF. The DNA of the CDR3 is TGTGCCAGTAGTCCGGCGACTAGCGGGAGTGCAGATACGCAGTATTTT.

This sequence joins TRBV30 and TRBJ1-1, with a tentative D call TRBD1 (5 bases). The V and J ends lost 5 bases and 1 base respectively, with 11 bases between them. This CDR3 has 13 amino acids. The germline V gene encodes CDR1 GTSNPN and CDR2 SVGIG (reference sequence). Written as DNA, the CDR3 is TGTGCCTGGGGGTCCCAGGGGAACACTGAAGCTTTCTTT. This sequence encodes CAWGSQGNTEAFF.

The CDR3: CASSIGGAAPNTEAFF. The DNA of the CDR3 is TGTGCCAGTAGTATAGGAGGGGCAGCTCCCAACACTGAAGCTTTCTTT. The chain has TRBV19 and TRBJ1-1; weak D call: TRBD1 (5 bases). Per the germline V gene, CDR1 is LNHDA and CDR2 is SQIVND (reference sequence). Trimming shortened V by 1 base and J by 2 bases, and 14 bases separated the two germline ends. The CDR3 is 16 residues long.

This chain uses TRBV6-5 with TRBJ1-3; D is unclear. V lost 6 bases, J lost 0 bases, and 9 bases lay in between. CDR3 length equals 14 residues. Germline V CDR1 and CDR2: MNHEY, SVGAGI. The CDR3 bases are TGTGCCAGCAGGGACCAGTACTCTGGAAACACCATATATTTT. Translated: CASRDQYSGNTIYF.

The V and J genes are TRBV15 and TRBJ2-2; TRBD2 matches 7 bases. The germline V gene has CDR1 LNHNV and CDR2 YYDKDF (reference sequence). The CDR3 extends over 14 amino acids. Trimming removed 6 bases from V and 6 bases from J; junction bases left unmatched: 7. As DNA, the CDR3 is TGTGCCACCAGTCCCGTACGGGGGGCCGGGGAGCTGTTTTTT. It translates to CATSPVRGAGELFF.

The chain couples TRBV15 to TRBJ2-7, with D possibly being TRBD2 (6 bases). V was cut by 5 bases and J by 0 bases, with 8 bases left in between. The CDR3 contains 13 residues. Germline CDR1 reads LNHNV; CDR2 reads YYDKDF (reference sequence). The DNA for the CDR3 is TGTGCCACCAGCCGGGGGTCCTCCTACGAGCAGTACTTC. This gives the protein CATSRGSSYEQYF.

In DNA, the CDR3 is TGTGCCAGCAGCCTAGGACAGAAGCAAGAGACCCAGTACTTC. This encodes CASSLGQKQETQYF. This sequence joins TRBV21-1 and TRBJ2-5; the DNA was not compared with TRBD1, the D call given in the table. TRBV21-1 represents a pseudogene. The CDR3 sequence is 14 residues long.

V is TRBV6-1 and J is TRBJ2-3, with D perhaps matching TRBD2 (5 bases). Germline V lookup: CDR1 MNHNS, CDR2 SASEGT. V was trimmed by 6 bases and J by 2 bases, leaving 12 bases between them. The CDR3 consists of 14 residues. The CDR3 region has the DNA TGTGCCAGCAGCGGACTGGATAACACAGATACGCAGTATTTT. Translating gives CASSGLDNTDTQYF.

The chain carries TRBV18 and TRBJ1-2, with TRBD1 as a possible D gene (6 bases). Germline V CDR1 and CDR2: KGHSH, LQKENI. V was pared by 1 base and J by 10 bases, with 13 bases between. CDR3 size: 13 residues. CDR3 nucleotide sequence: TGTGCCAGCTCACCACAAACAGGGCTGGACTACACCTTC. This gives the protein CASSPQTGLDYTF.

CDR3 residues: CASSEAGGLGDTQYF. In DNA, the CDR3 is TGTGCCAGCAGTGAAGCGGGAGGGCTTGGAGATACGCAGTATTTT. The chain combines TRBV2 with TRBJ2-3; 7 bases map to TRBD2. This CDR3 comprises 15 residues. Trimming removed 0 bases from V and 5 bases from J; junction bases left unmatched: 5. Germline values: CDR1 SNHLY, CDR2 FYNNEI.

The chain employs TRBV3-1 (or the pseudogene TRBV3-2) and TRBJ2-1, with 7 bases matching TRBD2. The ends lost 6 bases at V and 12 bases at J; junction bases unmatched: 5. The CDR3 has 11 amino acids. Germline V gene lookup returns CDR1 LGHDT and CDR2 YNNKEL (reference sequence). The CDR3 bases are TGTGCCAGCAGGGGGACTACATCGCAGTTCTTC. It codes for CASRGTTSQFF.

The J gene is TRBJ2-5, the V gene TRBV24-1; possibly TRBD2 for D (5 bases). The germline V gene encodes CDR1 KGHDR and CDR2 SFDVKD. The CDR3 is 13 amino acids. Trimming took 3 bases from V and 2 from J, leaving 6 bases between them. CDR3 protein: CATSDSGQETQYF. The CDR3 nucleotides are TGTGCCACCAGTGATAGCGGTCAAGAGACCCAGTACTTC.

The V call is TRBV6-6, the J call TRBJ2-1; D gene uncertain. Trimming shortened V by 4 bases and J by 5 bases, and 6 bases separated the two germline ends. CDR1 and CDR2 from the germline V gene are MNHNY and SVGAGI (reference sequence). CDR3 length equals 12 residues. CDR3 bases: TGTGCCAGCAGTTCGCTAGACAATGAGCAGTTCTTC. Amino acid sequence: CASSSLDNEQFF.

The rearrangement joins TRBV27 to TRBJ2-7, with a tentative D call TRBD1 (6 bases). There are 14 residues in the CDR3. Deletions cut 4 bases from V and 6 bases from J, with 16 bases between. Germline CDR1 MNHEY, CDR2 SMNVEV (reference sequence). The CDR3 DNA reads TGTGCCAGCAGTTCCGGGACAAAGGCACTCGAGCAGTACTTC. The encoded protein is CASSSGTKALEQYF.

The rearrangement links TRBV19 to TRBJ1-1; a possible D gene is TRBD1 (5 bases). Trimming removed 6 bases at V and 4 bases at J, with 18 bases between. Germline V gene sequence: CDR1 LNHDA, CDR2 SQIVND (reference sequence). This CDR3 contains 15 residues. CDR3 sequence reads: CASSRQHEGGTEAFF. CDR3 nucleotide sequence: TGTGCCAGTAGCCGACAGCACGAAGGAGGCACTGAAGCTTTCTTT.

The chain employs TRBV14 and TRBJ2-6; D may correspond to TRBD1 or TRBD2 (5 bases each). V was trimmed by 4 bases and J by 2 bases, leaving 12 bases between them. This CDR3 region has 16 residues. The germline CDR1 and CDR2 sequences are SGHDN and FVKESK. The CDR3 coding sequence is TGTGCCAGCAGCCCCCTCGGGGCGGCTGGGGCCAACGTCCTGACTTTC. As protein: CASSPLGAAGANVLTF. Looking up the rest from reference TRBV14 and TRBJ2-6 gives the full variable domain: EAGVTQFPSHSVIEKGQTVTLRCDPISGHDNLYWYRRVMGKEIKFLLHFVKESKQDESGMPNNRFLAERTGGTYSTLKVQPAELEDSGVYFCASSPLGAAGANVLTFGAGSRLTVL.

The chain combines TRBV28 with TRBJ2-7; D may match TRBD1 or TRBD2 (5 bases each). Germline V gene lookup returns CDR1 MDHEN and CDR2 SYDVKM. CDR3 length equals 14 residues. V lost 6 bases and J 6 bases, leaving 18 bases between the germline ends. CDR3: CASRTYGASVEQYF. For the CDR3, the DNA is TGTGCCAGCAGGACATACGGGGCCTCTGTCGAGCAGTACTTC.

The chain joins TRBV15 to TRBJ2-3; 10 positions match TRBD2. Trimming took 5 bases from V and 1 from J; bases not matched to a gene: 6. The CDR3 loop spans 16 amino acids. Germline V CDR1 and CDR2: LNHNV, YYDKDF (reference sequence). CDR3 nucleotides: TGTGCCACCAGCCGCCGAGCGGGAGGGGGCACAGATACGCAGTATTTT. This gives the protein CATSRRAGGGTDTQYF.